Here is one TCR beta chain with its context. In this sample, this clonotype turned up a few times. Its antigen remains undetermined. No per-base quality is available; no much larger clone lies one base away. Memory regulatory T cells were sorted as CD4+ CD45RA- CD25high cells. Whether a tumor-draining lymph node counted as invaded or non-invaded depended on the presence or absence of metastatic tumor cells. Before staining and sorting, T cells were pre-enriched using a Miltenyi Pan T Cell isolation kit. Immunohistochemistry for estrogen receptor, progesterone receptor, HER2 and Ki-67 was used to characterize the primary tumors. Fresh surgical tissue was processed within a few hours after surgery by being cut into small fragments. Tissue fragments were enzymatically digested with Liberase TL plus DNase for about 20 minutes and were then filtered through a 40-micrometer strainer. After DAPI live/dead staining, cells were sorted on a BD FACS Aria II, reaching about 98-99% purity. Sorted cells were lysed in TCL buffer, and RNA was purified using a Norgen Single Cell RNA purification kit that included DNase treatment.

Preparation of the library involved bulk RNA-seq. The sample was run on an Illumina HiSeq 2500. In the paper's pipeline: For the separate targeted TCR-seq dataset, MiXCR version 2.1.5 with default parameters extracted and quantified CDR3 sequences from raw reads. TCR-beta clones in the separate targeted TCR-seq dataset were defined according to the combination of V gene, J gene and CDR3 sequence. For the separate targeted TCR-seq dataset, clones with fewer than three counts were filtered out, after which only the 90% most strongly expressed clones in each sample were kept. For each tissue in the separate targeted TCR-seq dataset, Treg-Tconv overlap was calculated by dividing the number of shared clones by the total number of Treg clones and multiplying by 100. The public reads were quality trimmed at Q25 with fastp and then assembled into clones with MiXCR by TCRdb, keeping productive beta chains. A single entry per CDR3 protein holds the most common genes and DNA from its merged rows. These V and J calls derive from TCRdb rather than the authors' analysis. The sample data list a few thousand distinct CDR3 sequences, and roughly two thirds of these were observed just once. The top ten clones comprise around 2.9% of the sample.

The data were obtained in a study of draining lymph node invasion in breast cancer (dated by TCRdb to 2018 to 2020). About the full investigation: Nodal metastasis was diagnosed by histology and cytokeratin immunohistochemistry and confirmed by EpCAM/CD45 flow cytometry. In a separate targeted assay, sorted memory regulatory T cells and memory conventional CD4 T cells were compared across breast cancer tissues by bulk TCR-beta CDR3 sequencing. The separate targeted TCR sequencing included lymph nodes from five patients, and primary tumors were also sequenced for three of those five patients. From every patient, the primary tumor plus matched non-invaded and tumor-invaded tumor-draining lymph nodes were collected, and both Treg and Tconv subsets were profiled.

Study-level results and caveats: Some clones from the top 100 tumor clones were found in both invaded and non-invaded nodes, which suggests recirculation between the tumor and the draining nodes. Within each tissue, roughly 14-25% of Treg TCRs were also found among Tconvs, a result interpreted as suggesting peripheral Treg induction. TCRs shared between Treg and Tconv subsets were regarded as suggestive, but not proof, of a common clonal origin. Tracking the tumor top-100 clones was possible in just a couple of patients. According to the targeted TCR-seq data, Tregs appeared to be more clonally expanded than Tconvs in every tissue, and both subsets had lower diversity in tumor than in lymph nodes. Whether Treg conversion occurred in a given organ or whether converted Tregs recirculated between nodes and tumor could not be resolved from the data.

The source material was sorted memory Tregs from a lymph node. Read against the paper, the sample's cell subset or site label means: CD45RA-negative sorted CD4+ T cells (memory Tconv or effector/memory Treg). This receptor was taken from a female donor with luminal breast cancer.

The DNA sequence is given as TGCGCCAGCAGCTTGTGGGGTCCTAGCGGGGGGCTTGGCAATGAGCAGTTCTTC. It is translated as CASSLWGPSGGLGNEQFF. Rearrangement joined TRBV5-1 to TRBJ2-1; TRBD2 lines up with 11 middle nucleotides. Including cysteine and phenylalanine, the CDR3 has 18 amino acids. Only the CDR3 part of the read is kept: 54 bases, read in frame from the first base. Looking up the germline V gene yields CDR1 SGHRS and CDR2 YFSETQ. For this chain, trimming is 1 base at the V end and 6 bases at the J end, and the number of junction bases without a gene match is 12.